One TCR beta chain is described in this entry. Its antigen is as yet unknown. Sampled blood was obtained at baseline, cycle 4 day 1, and cycle 7 day 1. The source of the sample is a study of OX40 agonist ivuxolimab in advanced cancers. About the research overall: Averaging roughly 60 years in age, with a range of about 23 to 85, the cohort was 82.7% male. Regarding the study as a whole: At 0.1 to 3.0 mg/kg and by week 6, clonal expansion occurred in CD4+ and CD8+ blood T cells.

The V gene lost 7 bases and the J gene lost 9 bases, with 7 bases spanning the gap. CDR1 and CDR2 (germline): SNHLY, FYNNEI. The length of the CDR3 is 10 residues. Repertoires were generated with immunoSEQ multiplex PCR, while TCRdb's copy carries only in-frame clones and drops some. The sample yields tens of thousands of clones, 93% seen once. The clonotype originates from an adult with an advanced solid tumor such as melanoma, head and neck, liver or kidney cancer. The sample here was CD4+ or CD8+ T cells sorted from blood, taken in a trial of the OX40 agonist ivuxolimab. The rearrangement links TRBV2 to TRBJ2-1; TRBD1 or TRBD2 may be the D gene (5 bases each). In DNA, the CDR3 is TGTGCCAGCATGGGGGTTGAGCAGTTCTTC. Its translation is CASMGVEQFF.